The next 27 T cell receptor beta chains were all read from a single sample in a study of OX40 agonist ivuxolimab in advanced cancers. Here immunoSEQ multiplex PCR was the method, and the copy in TCRdb shows in-frame clones only, minus some. The repertoire has about 77,000 clones, more than 90% of them found once; the top ten carry around 4.8%. Specimen: CD4+ or CD8+ T cells sorted from blood, collected in a trial of the OX40 agonist ivuxolimab. These receptors were obtained from an adult with an advanced solid tumor such as melanoma, head and neck, liver or kidney cancer.

V and J are TRBV5-1 and TRBJ2-5; TRBD2 matches 7 bases. CDR3 length: 14 amino acids. The germline V gene encodes CDR1 SGHRS and CDR2 YFSETQ. Trimming cost V 4 bases and J 5 bases; bases outside gene matches: 8. CDR3 DNA: TGCGCCAGCAGCCCGGGGAGGGCGGGGGAGACCCAGTACTTC. Protein product: CASSPGRAGETQYF. The whole variable domain, remainder taken from reference TRBV5-1 and TRBJ2-5, is KAGVTQTPRYLIKTRGQQVTLSCSPISGHRSVSWYQQTPGQGLQFLFEYFSETQRNKGNFPGRFSGRQFSNSRSEMNVSTLELGDSALYLCASSPGRAGETQYFGPGTRLLVL.

The CDR3 region is CASSPTPGTGEKNIQYF. CDR3 bases: TGTGCCAGCAGTCCTACCCCCGGGACAGGCGAAAAAAACATTCAGTACTTC. V usage is TRBV28 and J usage is TRBJ2-4, with TRBD1 matching 8 bases. CDR1 is MDHEN and CDR2 is SYDVKM in the germline V gene. The CDR3 contains 17 residues. V shed 5 bases and J 4 bases; nucleotides not matched to a gene: 13.

This clone was seen a single time. The rearrangement uses TRBV5-1 and TRBJ2-1; possible D gene TRBD2, 6 bases. V gave up 0 bases and J gave up 7 bases, with 11 bases separating them. This CDR3 is 14 amino acids long. CDR1 SGHRS and CDR2 YFSETQ come from the germline V gene. The CDR3, as DNA: TGCGCCAGCAGCTTGGCGGAGGGGCGAAATGAGCAGTTCTTC. Translated: CASSLAEGRNEQFF.

V is TRBV6-5 and J is TRBJ2-2, with TRBD1 as a possible D gene (5 bases). In germline, CDR1 is MNHEY, CDR2 SVGAGI. This CDR3 has 15 residues. Deletions cut 8 bases from V and 4 bases from J, with 17 bases between. For the CDR3, the DNA is TGTGCCAGCTCTTTGGGCAGGGCCGGCACCGGGGAGCTGTTTTTT. It yields the protein CASSLGRAGTGELFF.

V is TRBV10-3 and J is TRBJ2-5; unclear D gene. This CDR3 region has 12 residues. The germline V gene encodes CDR1 ENHRY and CDR2 SYGVKD. V lost 0 bases to trimming and J lost 5 bases, with 4 bases between them. CDR3 coding DNA: TGTGCCATCAGTGAGTCTGGGGAGACCCAGTACTTC. It encodes CAISESGETQYF.

The chain uses TRBV9 and TRBJ2-6; D is uncertain. Between the trimmed V and J ends, which lost 6 bases and 4 bases, there was a span of 11 bases. This CDR3 comprises 14 residues. Germline V CDR1 and CDR2: SGDLS, YYNGEE. DNA for the CDR3: TGTGCCAGCAATCTGGCGCCGGGGGCCAACGTCCTGACTTTC. Its protein is CASNLAPGANVLTF.

This clone occurred once. This CDR3 reads CASRAQGDNEQFF. DNA for the CDR3: TGCGCCAGCAGGGCCCAAGGAGACAATGAGCAGTTCTTC. The chain links TRBV4-3 to TRBJ2-1, with no clear D. CDR3 length: 13 residues. The V and J ends lost 6 bases and 5 bases respectively, with 11 bases between them. The germline V gene encodes CDR1 LGHNA and CDR2 YSLEER.

The rearrangement uses TRBV4-3 and TRBJ2-5, with D possibly TRBD1 on 6 matching bases. The CDR3 loop spans 15 amino acids. Germline V lookup: CDR1 LGHNA, CDR2 YSLEER. The ends were cut back, 6 bases at V and 4 bases at J, with 18 bases in the middle. CDR3 amino acids: CASSQSTGKGETQYF. The CDR3 bases are TGCGCCAGCAGTCAATCGACAGGAAAGGGAGAGACCCAGTACTTC.

There are a few counts of this clone. The J gene is TRBJ2-2, the V gene TRBV30; 8 bases fit TRBD1. The CDR3 covers 15 residues. Germline CDR1 GTSNPN, CDR2 SVGIG (reference sequence). Trimming removed 2 bases from V and 7 bases from J; junction bases left unmatched: 9. The CDR3 coding sequence is TGTGCCTGGAGTAGACAGGGGTGGTACATCGGGGAGCTGTTTTTT. This gives the protein CAWSRQGWYIGELFF.

This sequence joins TRBV18 and TRBJ1-2, with D tentatively TRBD1 (5 bases). The CDR3 is 13 residues long. The V gene lost 4 bases and the J gene lost 1 base, with 7 bases spanning the gap. Germline CDR1 KGHSH, CDR2 LQKENI. The CDR3 DNA reads TGTGCCAGCTCACAGACAGTTAACTATGGCTACACCTTC. The encoded protein is CASSQTVNYGYTF.

V gene TRBV5-1 combines with J gene TRBJ2-5, with D possibly TRBD1 on 6 matching bases. The germline V gene encodes CDR1 SGHRS and CDR2 YFSETQ. V dropped 0 bases and J dropped 2 bases, with 8 bases sitting between them. The length of the CDR3 is 14 residues. This chain's CDR3 is CASSLAGQQETQYF. CDR3 nucleotide sequence: TGCGCCAGCAGCTTGGCCGGACAGCAAGAGACCCAGTACTTC.

The CDR3 region is CASSLGGTGETQYF. In nucleotides, the CDR3 is TGTGCCAGCAGCTTGGGGGGGACAGGGGAGACCCAGTACTTC. The genes are TRBV11-3 and TRBJ2-5, with 9 positions matching TRBD1. Germline V lookup: CDR1 SGHNT, CDR2 YENEEA. The V and J ends lost 3 bases and 5 bases, in that order; junction bases with no gene match: 4. This CDR3 is 14 amino acids long. Looking up the rest from reference TRBV11-3 and TRBJ2-5 gives the full variable domain: EAGVVQSPRYKIIEKKQPVAFWCNPISGHNTLYWYLQNLGQGPELLIRYENEEAVDDSQLPKDRFSAERLKGVDSTLKIQPAELGDSAVYLCASSLGGTGETQYFGPGTRLLVL.

The chain recombines TRBV5-6 with TRBJ2-6, with D unclear. V dropped 4 bases and J dropped 2 bases, with 10 bases sitting between them. This CDR3 has 15 amino acids. CDR1 and CDR2 from the germline V gene are SGHDT and YYEEEE. The CDR3 here is CASSAGLPGANVLTF. CDR3 sequence (DNA): TGTGCCAGCAGCGCCGGGCTCCCTGGGGCCAACGTCCTGACTTTC.

CDR3 region: CASSYAVGGRETQYF. The CDR3 region has the DNA TGTGCCAGCAGCTACGCCGTGGGGGGGCGAGAGACCCAGTACTTC. This chain joins TRBV7-2 and TRBJ2-5; tentative D call: TRBD2 (7 bases). The CDR3 is 15 amino acids. Trimming took 4 bases from V and 4 from J, leaving 16 bases between them. The germline V gene encodes CDR1 SGHTA and CDR2 FQGNSA.

CDR3 nucleotides: TGCGCCAGCAGCTTGGATGCCGGGAGCAATCAGCCCCAGCATTTT. Encoded protein: CASSLDAGSNQPQHF. The chain recombines TRBV5-1 with TRBJ1-5; D remains ambiguous. The CDR3 totals 15 residues. Germline V gene lookup returns CDR1 SGHRS and CDR2 YFSETQ. Trimming took 0 bases from V and 1 from J, leaving 8 bases between them.

This rearrangement joins TRBV5-1 to TRBJ2-1; D may be TRBD2 (6 bases). CDR3 length equals 15 residues. Germline V gives CDR1 SGHRS, CDR2 YFSETQ. Between the trimmed V and J ends, which lost 3 bases and 7 bases, there was a span of 17 bases. This CDR3 is CASSSANLGGNEQFF. The CDR3 coding sequence is TGCGCCAGCAGCTCCGCAAACCTTGGGGGGAATGAGCAGTTCTTC. The whole variable domain, filled in from reference TRBV5-1 and TRBJ2-1, reads KAGVTQTPRYLIKTRGQQVTLSCSPISGHRSVSWYQQTPGQGLQFLFEYFSETQRNKGNFPGRFSGRQFSNSRSEMNVSTLELGDSALYLCASSSANLGGNEQFFGPGTRLTVL.

The V gene is TRBV6-1, the J gene TRBJ1-3, with TRBD1 matching over 8 bases. The CDR3 has 16 residues. Trimming at V came to 4 bases and at J to 4 bases, leaving 9 bases not matched to a gene. Germline V gene data show CDR1 as MNHNS and CDR2 as SASEGT. CDR3 DNA sequence: TGTGCCAGCAGTGCCGGGGGGACAGGCTACGGAAACACCATATATTTT. As protein: CASSAGGTGYGNTIYF.

The chain couples TRBV2 to TRBJ2-7, with D unresolved. The germline V gene encodes CDR1 SNHLY and CDR2 FYNNEI. The germline V and J ends were trimmed by 0 bases and 4 bases, with 4 bases remaining between them. The CDR3 has 12 amino acids. Here the CDR3 reads CASSEAGYEQYF. The DNA for the CDR3 is TGTGCCAGCAGTGAAGCGGGTTACGAGCAGTACTTC.

This rearrangement joins TRBV5-6 to TRBJ2-5; TRBD2 matches at 16 bases. CDR1 and CDR2 from the germline V gene are SGHDT and YYEEEE. V lost 6 bases and J lost 5; bases outside the gene matches: 7. The CDR3 spans 16 residues. CDR3 sequence: CASNLGTSGREETQYF. The CDR3 coding sequence is TGTGCCAGCAACCTGGGGACTAGCGGGAGGGAGGAGACCCAGTACTTC.

The CDR3 is CASSLALGQAEKLFF. The CDR3 nucleotides are TGTGCCAGCAGCTTAGCCCTGGGTCAGGCTGAAAAACTGTTTTTT. This chain joins TRBV7-2 and TRBJ1-4; the D is unclear. The germline V gene has CDR1 SGHTA and CDR2 FQGNSA. This CDR3 has 15 amino acids. The germline V and J ends were trimmed by 0 bases and 7 bases, with 12 bases remaining between them.

V is TRBV2 and J is TRBJ2-1; either TRBD1 or TRBD2 may supply D (7 bases each). The CDR3 runs 16 residues. Germline V gene lookup returns CDR1 SNHLY and CDR2 FYNNEI. Trimming stripped 8 bases from V and 7 bases from J, with 24 bases between. CDR3 bases: TGTGCCAGCCGTCATTCAGGGGGAGGGCCTCTTAATGAGCAGTTCTTC. Amino acids: CASRHSGGGPLNEQFF.

This chain links TRBV9 with TRBJ1-4, with 7 bases identical to TRBD1. Germline V gives CDR1 SGDLS, CDR2 YYNGEE. The CDR3 spans 14 residues. Losses at the gene ends were 4 bases for V and 7 bases for J; bases not matched to a gene: 7. This CDR3 reads CASSNTGDGEKLFF. Written as DNA, the CDR3 is TGTGCCAGCAGCAATACAGGGGACGGTGAAAAACTGTTTTTT.

The chain couples TRBV19 to TRBJ2-3, with 9 bases identical to TRBD2. The CDR3 consists of 16 residues. The germline V gene has CDR1 LNHDA and CDR2 SQIVND (reference sequence). V lost 5 bases, J lost 6 bases, and 12 bases stayed unmatched. Written as DNA, the CDR3 is TGTGCCAGTAGTCCGGGACTAGCTATGGTGGGGGATACGCAGTATTTT. This codes for CASSPGLAMVGDTQYF. Supplemented by reference TRBV19 and TRBJ2-3, the full variable domain reads DGGITQSPKYLFRKEGQNVTLSCEQNLNHDAMYWYRQDPGQGLRLIYYSQIVNDFQKGDIAEGYSVSREKKESFPLTVTSAQKNPTAFYLCASSPGLAMVGDTQYFGPGTRLTVL.

The V gene is TRBV6-5, the J gene TRBJ2-2; no clear D. Germline assignment: CDR1 MNHEY and CDR2 SVGAGI. Trimming took off 6 bases at V and 6 bases at J, with 11 bases between the two ends. This CDR3 is 13 amino acids long. CDR3 coding DNA: TGTGCCAGCAGACCCAGGTCATCCGGGGAGCTGTTTTTT. Translating gives CASRPRSSGELFF.

This chain connects TRBV6-5 to TRBJ2-2, with no clear D. There are 13 residues in the CDR3. Germline V gene data show CDR1 as MNHEY and CDR2 as SVGAGI. V was trimmed by 6 bases and J by 2 bases, leaving 7 bases between them. The CDR3 loop reads CASSRRNTGELFF. CDR3 nucleotides: TGTGCCAGCAGCAGGCGTAACACCGGGGAGCTGTTTTTT.

This chain uses TRBV10-3 with TRBJ2-7, with 14 bases lining up with TRBD2. V gave up 10 bases and J gave up 2 bases; unmatched junction bases: 7. This CDR3 comprises 15 residues. Germline assignment: CDR1 ENHRY and CDR2 SYGVKD. CDR3 region: CATLPTSGRAYEQYF. The CDR3 nucleotides read TGTGCCACCTTACCGACTAGCGGGAGGGCCTACGAGCAGTACTTC.

In nucleotides, the CDR3 is TGTGCCAGCAGATTAGGCGGGAATGAGCAGTTCTTC. It is translated as CASRLGGNEQFF. The chain carries TRBV28 and TRBJ2-1, with D possibly matching TRBD2 (5 bases). The V end was cut by 6 bases, the J end by 7 bases, with 10 bases between. CDR1 is MDHEN, CDR2 SYDVKM, per germline. The CDR3 spans 12 residues. Full variable domain (missing parts from reference TRBV28 and TRBJ2-1): DVKVTQSSRYLVKRTGEKVFLECVQDMDHENMFWYRQDPGLGLRLIYFSYDVKMKEKGDIPEGYSVSREKKERFSLILESASTNQTSMYLCASRLGGNEQFFGPGTRLTVL.